This T cell receptor (beta chain) emerged from a study of CXCR3-negative and CXCR3-positive naive CD8 T cells. Findings of the study overall: Similarly elevated diversity marked both naive subsets, with memory CD8+ cells showing far lower diversity. TRB CDR3s were more hydrophobic in CXCR3-positive than in CXCR3-negative naive cells.

On this clonotype itself: Its matching antigen is unknown.

The libraries of TRB cDNA were constructed through 5' RACE using UMI labels. Following a re-call of the 5' RACE reads, TCRdb has one entry per CDR3 protein and lacks DNA. The specimen's table records 75,000 to 100,000 distinct CDR3 sequences. Germline loops: CDR1 MNHEY, CDR2 SMNVEV (reference sequence). There are 14 residues in the CDR3. The clonotype originates from a human donor in good health. Some clones in this sample may be carry-over from other donors' samples. This chain connects TRBV27 to TRBJ2-1. Source material: naive CXCR3+ CD8+ T cells from blood. The sample's subset: CD45RO-CCR7+CD27+CD95- naive CD8+ T cells expressing CXCR3 (TNR3+). The CDR3 here is CASVEQSSYNEQFF.